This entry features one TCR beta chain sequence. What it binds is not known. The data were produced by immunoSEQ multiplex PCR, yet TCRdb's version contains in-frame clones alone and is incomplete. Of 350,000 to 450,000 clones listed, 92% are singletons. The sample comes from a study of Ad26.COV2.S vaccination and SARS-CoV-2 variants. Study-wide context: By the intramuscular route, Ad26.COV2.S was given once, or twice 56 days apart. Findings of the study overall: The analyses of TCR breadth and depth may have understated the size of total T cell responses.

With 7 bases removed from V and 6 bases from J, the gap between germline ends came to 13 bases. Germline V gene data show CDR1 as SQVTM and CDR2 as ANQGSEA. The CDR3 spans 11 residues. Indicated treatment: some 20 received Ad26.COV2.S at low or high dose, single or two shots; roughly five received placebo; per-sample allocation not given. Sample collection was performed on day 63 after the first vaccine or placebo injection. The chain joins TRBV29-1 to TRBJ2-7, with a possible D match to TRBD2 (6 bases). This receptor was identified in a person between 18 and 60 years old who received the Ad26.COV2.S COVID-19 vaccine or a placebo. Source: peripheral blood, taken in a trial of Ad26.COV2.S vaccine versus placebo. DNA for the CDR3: TGCAGCGGCCGGGGGTTGGGCGAGCAGTACTTC. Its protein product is CSGRGLGEQYF.